These 32 T cell receptor beta chains were all obtained from the same sample, sequenced in a study of human T cells and chemical hapten exposure. TCRdb passed the RACE reads through MiXCR, listing each CDR3 protein once. The sample yields some 96,000 distinct CDR3 sequences, about 9.3% seen once. Time point specified: patch test 2, 6 weeks after DPC sensitization. Treatment denoted: therapeutic diphenylcyclopropenone sensitization with weekly scalp DPC. The specimen was whole blood, collected in connection with sensitization to the hapten diphenylcyclopropenone (DPC). The source is a middle-aged woman with alopecia areata. Some clones in this sample may be carry-over from other donors' samples.

This clonotype was recorded many times. The chain has TRBV24-1 and TRBJ2-5; weak D call: TRBD2 (6 bases). This CDR3 has 16 amino acids. Germline V gives CDR1 KGHDR, CDR2 SFDVKD. Between the trimmed V and J ends, which lost 10 bases and 5 bases, there was a span of 25 bases. The chain's CDR3 is CATSRTASSREETQYF. Here the CDR3 DNA reads TGTGCCACGAGCAGGACTGCCTCGTCACGGGAGGAGACCCAGTACTTC.

This rearrangement joins TRBV11-1 to TRBJ2-1; no firm D call. Germline CDR1 reads SGHAT; CDR2 reads FQDESV (reference sequence). Deletions cut 4 bases from V and 4 bases from J, with 8 bases between. This CDR3 contains 13 residues. The CDR3: CASSSREYNEQFF. The CDR3 DNA is TGTGCCAGCAGCTCCAGAGAGTACAATGAGCAGTTCTTC.

The genes are TRBV7-9 and TRBJ1-1; the D is unclear. V dropped 0 bases and J dropped 4 bases, with 9 bases sitting between them. The CDR3 is 14 residues long. CDR1 is SEHNR and CDR2 is FQNEAQ in the germline V gene (reference sequence). CDR3 DNA sequence: TGTGCCAGCAGCTTAGCAGGGAGGGTCACTGAAGCTTTCTTT. Translation gives CASSLAGRVTEAFF. The variable domain in full, completed from reference TRBV7-9 and TRBJ1-1, reads DTGVSQNPRHKITKRGQNVTFRCDPISEHNRLYWYRQTLGQGPEFLTYFQNEAQLEKSRLLSDRFSAERPKGSFSTLEIQRTEQGDSAMYLCASSLAGRVTEAFFGQGTRLTVV.

The sample holds a few counts of this clonotype. The chain employs TRBV7-9 and TRBJ1-1, with a possible D match to TRBD1 (6 bases). The V end was cut by 3 bases, the J end by 4 bases, with 18 bases between. This CDR3 has 16 residues. Germline-derived CDR1 and CDR2 are SEHNR and FQNEAQ (reference sequence). The CDR3 DNA reads as TGTGCCAGCAGCTTCCAATCGGGGGCAGGTGGCACTGAAGCTTTCTTT. Amino acids: CASSFQSGAGGTEAFF. Using reference TRBV7-9 and TRBJ1-1 for the parts outside the CDR3, the full variable domain is DTGVSQNPRHKITKRGQNVTFRCDPISEHNRLYWYRQTLGQGPEFLTYFQNEAQLEKSRLLSDRFSAERPKGSFSTLEIQRTEQGDSAMYLCASSFQSGAGGTEAFFGQGTRLTVV.

This sequence joins TRBV4-2 and TRBJ2-1; TRBD2 is a possible D gene (5 bases). Germline values: CDR1 LGHNA, CDR2 YNFKEQ. The CDR3 is made up of 15 amino acids. V was pared by 4 bases and J by 13 bases, with 23 bases between. The CDR3 region has the DNA TGTGCCAGCAGCCGCGACGGAGGAGAGCCCATTTTACAGTTCTTC. This encodes CASSRDGGEPILQFF.

This clonotype was detected many times. The chain recombines TRBV7-2 with TRBJ2-1, with D maybe TRBD2 (5 bases). V was trimmed by 5 bases and J by 15 bases, leaving 11 bases between them. Looked up from germline, CDR1 is SGHTA and CDR2 is FQGNSA. CDR3 length: 10 residues. DNA for the CDR3: TGTGCCAGCAGCCCCCGGGGTACGTTCTTC. It translates to CASSPRGTFF.

This clonotype has a handful of counts. V is TRBV2 and J is TRBJ2-7; 7 bases fit TRBD2. Trimming removed 0 bases from V and 5 bases from J; junction bases left unmatched: 7. CDR3 length: 15 amino acids. Germline V lookup: CDR1 SNHLY, CDR2 FYNNEI. As DNA, the CDR3 is TGTGCCAGCAGTGAAGCTCGCGGGAGTTGGAACGAGCAGTACTTC. Protein: CASSEARGSWNEQYF.

This clonotype has ten or more counts. V is TRBV4-1 and J is TRBJ1-4; D unresolved. V gave up 1 base and J gave up 12 bases, with 6 bases separating them. The CDR3 contains 11 residues. Germline CDR1 MGHRA, CDR2 YSYEKL. The CDR3 reads CASSQGAELFF. The CDR3 DNA sequence: TGCGCCAGCAGCCAAGGCGCGGAACTGTTTTTT.

In its sample, this clonotype was seen many times. The V call is TRBV9, the J call TRBJ2-3, with 8 bases aligning to TRBD2. Germline assignment: CDR1 SGDLS and CDR2 YYNGEE. The length of the CDR3 is 16 residues. The ends lost 0 bases at V and 5 bases at J; junction bases unmatched: 8. CDR3 in amino acids: CASSVAAAGVGDTQYF. CDR3 bases: TGTGCCAGCAGCGTAGCCGCAGCGGGAGTCGGAGATACGCAGTATTTT.

This clonotype was seen many times. The J gene is TRBJ2-6, the V gene TRBV9, with no clear D. The CDR3 has 16 amino acids. Trimming removed 0 bases from V and 2 bases from J, with 9 bases in between. The germline gives CDR1 SGDLS, CDR2 YYNGEE. CDR3 amino acids: CASSVGLETGANVLTF. DNA of the CDR3: TGTGCCAGCAGCGTAGGCTTGGAGACTGGGGCCAACGTCCTGACTTTC.

Concerning this clonotype itself: One end of the junction is discordant with germline, which a read error may explain. V gene TRBV3-1 combines with J gene TRBJ2-1; a possible D gene is TRBD2 (6 bases). There are 12 residues in the CDR3. The germline gives CDR1 LGHDT, CDR2 YNNKEL (reference sequence). The CDR3 is CASEPTRGSLIF. CDR3 nucleotide sequence: TGTGCCAGCGAGCCAACGCGGGGATCCCTGATCTTC.

The sample holds a few counts of this clonotype. This chain connects TRBV12-3 or TRBV12-4 to TRBJ1-5; D not resolved. The CDR3 spans 13 residues. Trimming took 1 base from V and 11 from J, leaving 12 bases between them. CDR3 in DNA: TGTGCCAGCAGTTTAGGTCAGGCTAGGGCCCAGCATTTT. Protein product: CASSLGQARAQHF.

This clonotype has a handful of counts. The J gene is TRBJ2-7, the V gene TRBV6-5; 9 positions agree with TRBD1. J gave up 2 bases and V 2 bases, and 4 bases lay outside the gene matches. The CDR3 totals 15 residues. CDR1 and CDR2 from the germline V gene are MNHEY and SVGAGI. CDR3 in amino acids: CASSYRGQGTYEQYF. The CDR3 DNA sequence: TGTGCCAGCAGTTACCGGGGACAGGGCACCTACGAGCAGTACTTC.

This clonotype was counted only a few times. This chain links TRBV18 with TRBJ2-7, with a weak D call TRBD2 (6 bases). The V end lost 1 base, the J end lost 4 bases, and 11 bases lay between the germline ends. Germline V gives CDR1 KGHSH, CDR2 LQKENI. The CDR3 runs 14 residues. CDR3 coding DNA: TGTGCCAGCTCACCACAGGGAGGTGGATACGAGCAGTACTTC. Protein: CASSPQGGGYEQYF.

The V and J genes are TRBV18 and TRBJ2-7, with 8 bases aligning to TRBD1. This CDR3 spans 16 amino acids. With 2 bases clipped from V and 3 bases from J, the junction kept 9 bases outside the gene matches. Germline V lookup: CDR1 KGHSH, CDR2 LQKENI. CDR3 protein: CASSPAPQGAGYEQYF. As DNA, the CDR3 is TGTGCCAGCTCACCAGCCCCCCAGGGGGCTGGCTACGAGCAGTACTTC.

This clonotype appeared many times. The gene calls are TRBV2 and TRBJ2-2; TRBD2 matches at 11 bases. The V gene end was trimmed by 7 bases and the J gene end by 4 bases; junction bases not matched to a gene: 2. This CDR3 has 14 amino acids. Per germline, CDR1 SNHLY and CDR2 FYNNEI. As DNA, the CDR3 is TGTGCCAGCACTAGCGGGAGGAGCACCGGGGAGCTGTTTTTT. It translates to CASTSGRSTGELFF.

V and J are TRBV6-5 and TRBJ2-1; 10 positions match TRBD2. CDR1 and CDR2 (germline): MNHEY, SVGAGI. The V segment lost 2 bases and the J segment 8 bases; nucleotides outside the gene matches: 6. The CDR3 is 15 amino acids. The chain's CDR3 is CASSYSGRASYEQFF. The CDR3 DNA reads as TGTGCCAGCAGTTACAGCGGGAGGGCCTCCTATGAGCAGTTCTTC.

This clonotype was recorded at least ten times. CDR3 DNA: TGTGCCAGCTCACCACCTGGCGGACGATCCTACGAGCAGTACTTC. This encodes CASSPPGGRSYEQYF. The genes are TRBV18 and TRBJ2-7; D gene ambiguous. Germline assignment: CDR1 KGHSH and CDR2 LQKENI. Between the trimmed V and J ends, which lost 0 bases and 1 base, there was a span of 10 bases. CDR3 length: 15 amino acids.

The sample holds a few counts of this clonotype. V gene TRBV7-2 combines with J gene TRBJ2-7; 9 bases line up with TRBD2. The germline V gene encodes CDR1 SGHTA and CDR2 FQGNSA. The junction had 9 bases not matched to a gene; V was cut back by 8 bases and J by 1 base. This CDR3 has 15 residues. CDR3 loop: CASLGIAGVSYEQYF. The DNA for the CDR3 is TGTGCCAGCCTGGGTATAGCGGGAGTTTCCTACGAGCAGTACTTC.

In its sample, this clonotype was seen many times. V usage is TRBV7-2 and J usage is TRBJ2-2; the D gene is possibly TRBD1 (5 bases). The ends were cut back, 6 bases at V and 0 bases at J, with 8 bases in the middle. This CDR3 region has 14 residues. In germline, CDR1 is SGHTA, CDR2 FQGNSA. The CDR3 region is CASRDKANTGELFF. In nucleotides, the CDR3 is TGTGCCAGCAGGGACAAGGCGAACACCGGGGAGCTGTTTTTT.

The table lists this clonotype with a few counts. The genes are TRBV28 and TRBJ2-7, with D uncertain. The V and J ends lost 6 bases and 5 bases respectively, with 11 bases between them. The CDR3 runs to 12 residues. The V gene's germline CDR1 is MDHEN and CDR2 SYDVKM. CDR3 in DNA: TGTGCCAGCAGGCTGACAACGGACGAGCAGTACTTC. It yields the protein CASRLTTDEQYF.

This clonotype was counted between two and nine times. This chain links TRBV9 with TRBJ2-3, with 11 bases identical to TRBD1. The V and J ends lost 6 bases and 2 bases, in that order; junction bases with no gene match: 5. The CDR3 covers 15 residues. Looked up from germline, CDR1 is SGDLS and CDR2 is YYNGEE. CDR3 loop: CASTGTGGTTDTQYF. Written as DNA, the CDR3 is TGTGCCAGCACCGGGACAGGGGGAACCACAGATACGCAGTATTTT.

V usage is TRBV28 and J usage is TRBJ1-5; TRBD1 matches at 9 bases. The CDR3 contains 15 residues. Germline CDR1 and CDR2: MDHEN and SYDVKM. The ends lost 3 bases at V and 6 bases at J; junction bases unmatched: 6. DNA of the CDR3: TGTGCCAGCAGTTTGGCGGGACAGGGCTTTCAGCCCCAGCATTTT. Translation: CASSLAGQGFQPQHF.

This clonotype was observed at least ten times. The V gene is TRBV28, the J gene TRBJ2-3; the D is unclear. Trimming took off 8 bases at V and 2 bases at J, with 8 bases between the two ends. The CDR3 spans 12 residues. The germline V gene has CDR1 MDHEN and CDR2 SYDVKM. The CDR3 loop reads CASGPNTDTQYF. CDR3 in DNA: TGTGCCAGCGGACCAAACACAGATACGCAGTATTTT.

The rearrangement uses TRBV7-2 and TRBJ1-5, with D possibly matching TRBD1 (5 bases). The V gene's germline CDR1 is SGHTA and CDR2 FQGNSA. The CDR3 runs 16 residues. V was shortened by 5 bases and J by 1 base, with 15 bases between the two germline ends. The CDR3 DNA follows: TGTGCCAGCAGCCGCATCGGGACGGACAGCAATCAGCCCCAGCATTTT. Amino acid sequence: CASSRIGTDSNQPQHF.

The rearrangement joins TRBV27 to TRBJ2-2, with 12 bases aligning to TRBD2. Trimming took 3 bases from V and 3 from J; bases not matched to a gene: 5. Germline V gene data show CDR1 as MNHEY and CDR2 as SMNVEV (reference sequence). The CDR3 covers 17 residues. CDR3 sequence: CASSFILAGGDTGELFF. Written as DNA, the CDR3 is TGTGCCAGCAGTTTCATTCTAGCGGGAGGGGACACCGGGGAGCTGTTTTTT.

Many counts were recorded for this clonotype. This chain joins TRBV7-9 and TRBJ2-7; D might be TRBD2 (6 bases). The CDR3 extends over 16 amino acids. Germline CDR1 reads SEHNR; CDR2 reads FQNEAQ (reference sequence). V lost 1 base and J lost 9, with 22 bases in between. CDR3 coding DNA: TGTGCCAGCAGCTTAGGTTCTGAGCGGCCGGGGGTCGGGCAGTACTTC. It translates to CASSLGSERPGVGQYF.

This sequence joins TRBV24-1 and TRBJ2-3; no firm D call. V gave up 7 bases and J gave up 0 bases, with 7 bases separating them. The CDR3 runs 13 residues. Germline V gives CDR1 KGHDR, CDR2 SFDVKD. The chain's CDR3 is CATSPVSTDTQYF. In nucleotides, the CDR3 is TGTGCCACCAGCCCAGTCAGCACAGATACGCAGTATTTT.

This clonotype was observed at least ten times. The chain couples TRBV18 to TRBJ1-4; weak D call: TRBD1 (6 bases). Trimming pared 3 bases from V and 7 bases from J, leaving 12 bases between. Germline loops: CDR1 KGHSH, CDR2 LQKENI. The CDR3 covers 14 residues. The CDR3 sequence: CASSPQGSFEKLFF. DNA of the CDR3: TGTGCCAGCTCACCTCAGGGGTCTTTTGAAAAACTGTTTTTT.

V usage is TRBV6-6 and J usage is TRBJ2-6; the D call may be TRBD1 or TRBD2 (5 bases each). V dropped 3 bases and J dropped 0 bases, with 15 bases sitting between them. Germline V CDR1 and CDR2: MNHNY, SVGAGI (reference sequence). There are 18 residues in the CDR3. CDR3 residues: CASSYGGTVSSGANVLTF. CDR3 coding DNA: TGTGCCAGCAGTTATGGGGGAACAGTCAGCTCTGGGGCCAACGTCCTGACTTTC.

V is TRBV28 and J is TRBJ2-7, with D hard to call. Trimming shortened V by 5 bases and J by 2 bases, and 16 bases separated the two germline ends. Germline values: CDR1 MDHEN, CDR2 SYDVKM. The CDR3 totals 15 residues. DNA for the CDR3: TGTGCCAGCAGTATGTTGGGGTCCACGACCTACGAGCAGTACTTC. This sequence encodes CASSMLGSTTYEQYF.

This clonotype was detected ten times or more. The chain uses TRBV6-6 and TRBJ2-2; a weak D match, TRBD1 (6 bases). Trimming stripped 5 bases from V and 1 base from J, with 14 bases between. Germline CDR1 MNHNY, CDR2 SVGAGI (reference sequence). The CDR3 extends over 16 amino acids. Here the CDR3 DNA reads TGTGCCAGCAGTGCTAGGACAGACCTGAACACCGGGGAGCTGTTTTTT. Translation gives CASSARTDLNTGELFF.